This T cell receptor (beta chain) was captured by sequencing in a study of spatial heterogeneity in lung cancer. General study results and limits: For expanded intratumoral alpha and beta TCRs, counts tracked tumor mutation counts.

The V end was cut by 1 base, the J end by 0 bases, with 4 bases between. The CDR3 length is 14 residues. TCRdb re-derived calls from the 5' RACE reads in MiXCR, one entry per CDR3 protein. The sample includes over 25,000 distinct CDR3 sequences, around 7.5% of them seen just once. The sample holds many counts of this clonotype. Its target is unknown. The sample's time point: sample taken at primary tumor resection. Sequenced here: lung tumor tissue, sampled at surgery. This TCR was sampled from a male donor with early-stage non-small cell lung cancer. The chain is built from TRBV12-3 or TRBV12-4 and TRBJ1-5; no definite D call. CDR3 region: CASSLGSSNQPQHF. In DNA form, the CDR3 reads TGTGCCAGCAGTTTAGGGTCTAGCAATCAGCCCCAGCATTTT.